This T cell receptor (beta chain) stems from a study of T cells in Graves' hyperthyroidism and ophthalmopathy. This clonotype was found a few times. V was trimmed by 4 bases and J by 8 bases, leaving 17 bases between them. The CDR3 consists of 14 residues. Germline V gene sequence: CDR1 SEHNR, CDR2 FQNEAQ (reference sequence). Amplification of TCR beta CDR3 regions was performed using RNA transcripts as template. Initially, a first-round RT-PCR of the TCR CDR3 employed the HTBI primer set. Each CDR3 protein is one row after TCRdb ran MiXCR on the multiplex PCR reads. The table has 450,000 to 600,000 distinct CDR3 sequences, 15% to 20% seen once.

Source material: blood. The TCR was taken from a man aged 35 to 55 with Graves' ophthalmopathy. The rearrangement uses TRBV7-9 and TRBJ1-2; no clear D gene. The CDR3 region is CASSSTRDNGGYTF. The CDR3 DNA is TGTGCCAGCAGCTCGACCCGGGATAACGGAGGCTACACCTTC.